This TCR beta chain originates from a study of post-analysis software for immune sequencing data. General study findings and limits: Included in a set of roughly five TRBV segments more frequent in patients than controls were TRBV5-6, TRBV5-1 and TRBV20-1.

Incorporated into the TCR beta cDNA libraries were unique molecular identifiers, which served to reduce PCR and sequencing biases. TCRdb itself ran the PCR reads through MiXCR, one entry per CDR3 protein. In the table there are about 500,000 distinct CDR3 sequences, roughly 45% of which are singletons. A word on this clonotype: As yet, its antigen is unknown.

Trimming pared 1 base from V and 8 bases from J, leaving 11 bases between. CDR1 LGHDT and CDR2 YNNKEL come from the germline V gene (reference sequence). This CDR3 is built from 13 residues. This receptor was taken from a girl aged 10 to 17 with multiple sclerosis. Sequencing was performed on blood. This rearrangement joins TRBV3-1 to TRBJ1-2, with D uncertain. CDR3 sequence reads: CASSQGGFGGYTF. The DNA of the CDR3 is TGTGCCAGCAGCCAAGGAGGTTTTGGGGGCTACACCTTC.